The 20 T cell receptor beta chains below all came from one sample that was sequenced in a study of tumor-infiltrating lymphocytes in primary liver carcinoma (dated by TCRdb to about 2017). The sample was run on an Illumina HiSeq 2500. Starting from roughly 500 ng total RNA, TCRbeta-specific cDNA was produced by reverse transcription with a constant-region primer and ProtoScript II reverse transcriptase. The TCRbeta libraries were prepared through three rounds of nested multiplex PCR following a slightly modified ARM-PCR procedure. Each of the first two PCR rounds ran for approximately 10 cycles and used multiplex TRBV1-TRBV30 forward primers together with a Cbeta reverse primer. TCRdb trimmed the raw reads at Q25, called clones with MiXCR and kept productive beta chains. Every entry covers one CDR3 protein and lists the most common genes and DNA from its rows. For this sample there are under 200,000 distinct CDR3 sequences; 65% appear just once. 6% to 8.5% of the sample rests with the top ten.

Blood RNA was extracted from unsorted whole blood using TRIzol reagent, and germline DNA was obtained with the DNeasy Blood & Tissue kit. Sequences were obtained from peripheral blood. The receptor source for this set is a woman aged 60-70 years with primary liver carcinoma and hepatitis B virus infection.

With respect to this clonotype: The junction differs from germline at one of its ends, possibly a read error. The chain links TRBV11-2 to TRBJ2-5, with D uncertain. This CDR3 spans 14 amino acids. Germline V gives CDR1 SGHAT, CDR2 FQNNGV. CDR3 bases: TGTGCCAGCAGTTTAGTCCGGACCCCCCAGACCCAGTACTTC. The encoded protein is CASSLVRTPQTQYF.

This clonotype was counted many times. The chain is built from TRBV12-3 or TRBV12-4 and TRBJ2-7, with 13 bases identical to TRBD2. The ends lost 4 bases at V and 0 bases at J; junction bases unmatched: 3. CDR3 length: 16 residues. CDR3 sequence reads: CASSSGLAGFSYEQYF. DNA of the CDR3: TGTGCCAGCAGTTCGGGACTAGCGGGGTTCTCCTACGAGCAGTACTTC.

Note on this clonotype: As the CDR3 is not closed by the conserved phenylalanine or tryptophan, this likely results from a read error. The chain uses TRBV6-2 or TRBV6-3 and TRBJ2-7, with 9 bases lining up with TRBD1. V gave up 5 bases and J gave up 0 bases; unmatched junction bases: 11. This CDR3 comprises 17 residues. Germline lookup yields CDR1 MNHEY and CDR2 SVGEGT. CDR3 sequence: CASSSPPGQGSSYEQYI. For the CDR3, the DNA is TGTGCCAGCAGTAGCCCCCCCGGACAGGGGAGCTCCTACGAGCAGTACATC.

The table lists this clonotype with many counts. The V and J genes are TRBV4-2 and TRBJ2-7, with TRBD2 identical over 11 bases. Germline V gene lookup returns CDR1 LGHNA and CDR2 YNFKEQ. The CDR3 totals 17 residues. The junction had 8 bases not matched to a gene; V was cut back by 1 base and J by 3 bases. The CDR3 reads CASSQGLAGGSHYEQYF. CDR3 in DNA: TGTGCCAGCAGCCAAGGCCTAGCGGGAGGATCTCACTACGAGCAGTACTTC.

In DNA form, the CDR3 reads TGTGCCAGCAGCCCTGGACTAGCGGGGCGCACAGATACGCAGTATTTT. This sequence encodes CASSPGLAGRTDTQYF. The V gene is TRBV5-7, the J gene TRBJ2-3; 12 positions agree with TRBD2. TRBV5-7 is an open reading frame, and its role is uncertain. V shed 4 bases and J 1 base; nucleotides not matched to a gene: 4. The length of the CDR3 is 16 residues.

For this clonotype: The junction shows a germline mismatch at one end, possibly a read error. The rearrangement uses TRBV11-2 and TRBJ1-1; D may be TRBD1 (6 bases). CDR1 SGHAT and CDR2 FQNNGV come from the germline V gene. The CDR3 sequence is 15 residues long. The CDR3 coding sequence is TGTGCCAACAGCTTAGATCCAGGGGCAGGAACTGAAGCTCTCTTT. Encoded protein: CANSLDPGAGTEALF.

A remark on this clonotype: Given the absence of the conserved phenylalanine or tryptophan at the CDR3 end, a read error is likely. The genes are TRBV5-4 and TRBJ2-1, with a weak D call TRBD2 (6 bases). The CDR3 extends over 14 amino acids. Germline assignment: CDR1 SGHNT and CDR2 YYREEE (reference sequence). V lost 4 bases to trimming and J lost 13 bases, with 21 bases between them. CDR3 in amino acids: CASSPGGEAKTQFI. The DNA for the CDR3 is TGTGCCAGCAGCCCCGGAGGGGAGGCAAAGACCCAGTTCATC.

This clonotype was seen repeatedly, ten times or more. The J gene is TRBJ1-2, the V gene TRBV29-1; 7 bases are a match to TRBD1. This CDR3 contains 12 residues. V shed 6 bases and J 4 bases; nucleotides not matched to a gene: 5. Germline V lookup: CDR1 SQVTM, CDR2 ANQGSEA. CDR3 in amino acids: CSVQQGSYGYTF. In DNA, the CDR3 is TGCAGCGTACAACAGGGGAGCTATGGCTACACCTTC.

This clonotype was counted between two and nine times. V usage is TRBV25-1 and J usage is TRBJ1-3; no firm D call. With 4 bases removed from V and 3 bases from J, the gap between germline ends came to 13 bases. The CDR3 length is 15 residues. CDR1 MGHDK and CDR2 SYGVNS come from the germline V gene. CDR3 sequence: CASSGDVRVGNTIYF. The DNA of the CDR3 is TGTGCCAGCAGTGGAGACGTGAGGGTTGGAAACACCATATATTTT.

This clonotype was picked up many times. The J gene is TRBJ1-6, the V gene TRBV29-1; 9 bases are shared with TRBD1. V trimming: 0 bases; J trimming: 10 bases; junction bases outside the gene matches: 7. The germline CDR1 and CDR2 sequences are SQVTM and ANQGSEA. This CDR3 comprises 15 residues. CDR3 in amino acids: CSVEDADRGRSPLHF. DNA of the CDR3: TGCAGCGTTGAAGACGCTGACAGGGGGAGATCACCCCTCCACTTT.

Regarding this clonotype: No conserved phenylalanine or tryptophan is present at the end of the CDR3, so a read error is the likely explanation. This chain connects TRBV30 to TRBJ1-1; 7 bases are a match to TRBD1. Germline V gene sequence: CDR1 GTSNPN, CDR2 SVGIG (reference sequence). V lost 2 bases to trimming and J lost 4 bases; unmatched junction nucleotides: 13. The CDR3 covers 16 residues. The CDR3 protein is CAWSLRQGGVGTEAFS. The CDR3 DNA reads TGTGCCTGGAGTCTCCGGCAGGGGGGTGTCGGCACTGAAGCTTTCTCT.

The V and J genes are TRBV18 and TRBJ2-1; TRBD1 matches 8 bases. This CDR3 is built from 15 residues. V gave up 3 bases and J gave up 8 bases; unmatched junction bases: 9. The germline gives CDR1 KGHSH, CDR2 LQKENI. For the CDR3, the DNA is TGTGCCAGCTCACCCTTTGGACAGGGAATCCATGAGCAGTTCTTC. The encoded protein is CASSPFGQGIHEQFF. The full variable domain, its missing parts supplied by reference TRBV18 and TRBJ2-1, is NAGVMQNPRHLVRRRGQEARLRCSPMKGHSHVYWYRQLPEEGLKFMVYLQKENIIDESGMPKERFSAEFPKEGPSILRIQQVVRGDSAAYFCASSPFGQGIHEQFFGPGTRLTVL.

In the case of this clonotype: The CDR3 end shows no conserved phenylalanine or tryptophan, and so a read error is likely. V usage is TRBV6-6 and J usage is TRBJ1-1; D may be TRBD1 (5 bases). The length of the CDR3 is 13 residues. CDR1 and CDR2 (germline): MNHNY, SVGAGI (reference sequence). CDR3 amino acids: CASSLQGLTEAFI. Here the CDR3 DNA reads TGTGCCAGTAGTTTGCAGGGACTAACTGAAGCTTTCATT.

The chain carries TRBV6-6 and TRBJ2-7, with 8 bases that match TRBD2. From germline, CDR1 is MNHNY and CDR2 SVGAGI (reference sequence). V was clipped by 2 bases and J by 4 bases; unmatched bases: 16. This CDR3 has 18 amino acids. Written as DNA, the CDR3 is TGTGCCAGCAGTTACCCCCGCCGCACTGCAGCGGGAGTTTACGAGCAGTACTTC. This codes for CASSYPRRTAAGVYEQYF.

This clonotype was recorded only once. This chain joins TRBV20-1 and TRBJ1-2; 7 bases are shared with TRBD1. This CDR3 has 13 amino acids. Germline V gene sequence: CDR1 DFQATT, CDR2 SNEGSKA (reference sequence). With 3 bases clipped from V and 1 base from J, the junction kept 2 bases outside the gene matches. CDR3 sequence (DNA): TGCAGTGCTAGGGACAGGATTAACTATGGCTACACCTTC. This codes for CSARDRINYGYTF.

Remarks on this clonotype: No conserved phenylalanine or tryptophan is present at the end of the CDR3, so a read error is the likely explanation. The V and J genes are TRBV11-2 and TRBJ2-1, with a tentative D call TRBD2 (5 bases). Per germline, CDR1 SGHAT and CDR2 FQNNGV. V was trimmed by 4 bases and J by 8 bases, leaving 12 bases between them. There are 13 residues in the CDR3. This CDR3 reads CASSSGLYDEQFL. DNA for the CDR3: TGTGCCAGCAGCTCCGGACTGTACGATGAGCAGTTCCTC.

Note on this clonotype: A much larger clone is a single base away; this may be a read error. The rearrangement links TRBV12-3 or TRBV12-4 to TRBJ2-3; 7 bases map to TRBD2. Trimming removed 1 base from V and 6 bases from J; junction bases left unmatched: 7. This CDR3 has 15 residues. The CDR3 is CASSLGGRVVDTQYF. CDR3 in DNA: TGTGCCAGCAGTTTAGGGGGGAGGGTCGTCGATACGCAGTATTTT.

The genes are TRBV11-2 and TRBJ2-1, with D possibly being TRBD2 (5 bases). In germline, CDR1 is SGHAT, CDR2 FQNNGV. There are 12 residues in the CDR3. Trimming shortened V by 5 bases and J by 15 bases, and 17 bases separated the two germline ends. This CDR3 is CASSRIRSSWFF. CDR3 coding DNA: TGTGCCAGCAGCCGCATCCGGTCTAGCTGGTTCTTC.

On this clonotype: This may arise from a read error, as a much more abundant clone is one base away. This chain uses TRBV5-4 with TRBJ2-1; 9 nucleotides line up with TRBD1. With V trimmed by 3 bases and J by 13 bases, 11 bases remained unmatched. The germline V gene encodes CDR1 SGHNT and CDR2 YYREEE (reference sequence). This CDR3 has 14 amino acids. CDR3 bases: TGTGCCAGCAGCTCACAGGGGGCAAACCCCTGCCAGTTCTTC. Its protein product is CASSSQGANPCQFF.

In the case of this clonotype: Because the CDR3 is missing its conserved closing phenylalanine or tryptophan, this is likely a read error. No DNA is shown, since the ends of the CDR3 on it are uncertain; the CDR3 is the one TCRdb lists. The V call is TRBV11-3, the J call TRBJ1-2. With termini counted, the CDR3 has 15 amino acids. Germline values: CDR1 SGHNT, CDR2 YENEEA. CDR3 amino acids: CASSLLGKANYGYSL.